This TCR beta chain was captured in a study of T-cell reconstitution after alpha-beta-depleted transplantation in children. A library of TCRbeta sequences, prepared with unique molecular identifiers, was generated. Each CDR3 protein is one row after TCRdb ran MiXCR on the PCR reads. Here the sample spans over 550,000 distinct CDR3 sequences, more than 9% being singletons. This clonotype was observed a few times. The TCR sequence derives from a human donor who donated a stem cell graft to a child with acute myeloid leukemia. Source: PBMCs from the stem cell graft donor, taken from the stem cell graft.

For the CDR3, the DNA is TGTGCCTGGAGTTACGGGGCAAATGAGCAGTTCTTC. This sequence encodes CAWSYGANEQFF. The chain employs TRBV30 and TRBJ2-1; D might be TRBD1 or TRBD2, each matching 5 bases. CDR1 is GTSNPN, CDR2 SVGIG, per germline (reference sequence). Trimming removed 2 bases from V and 7 bases from J, with 9 bases in between. This CDR3 contains 12 residues.